Listed below are T cell receptor beta chains from one sample, sequenced in a study of blood T cell repertoires in COVID-19. Clones were sequenced by immunoSEQ multiplex PCR, and TCRdb holds only the in-frame ones, with some missing. Found here are approximately 270,000 clones, about 86% of them singletons; the top ten hold roughly 14%. The specimen was peripheral blood. All receptors derive from a person between 65 and 80 years old with COVID-19, enrolled during active disease. Both conserved end residues are part of each CDR3. Each record gives: D gene, clone size, J gene, V gene, CDR3 protein, CDR3 DNA. The D gene is left open where the match is weak. Not all rows give a size; the values are once, few, many and, for expanded clones, a class.

D: -; size: -; J: TRBJ2-2; V: TRBV7-3; CDR3: CASSTKSGTVTTGELFF; DNA: TGTGCCAGCAGCACAAAAAGCGGAACCGTAACCACCGGGGAGCTGTTTTTT
D: -; size: -; J: TRBJ1-2; V: TRBV28; CDR3: CASRAGGPGYTF; DNA: TGTGCCAGCAGGGCCGGGGGGCCTGGCTACACCTTC
D: TRBD2; size: -; J: TRBJ2-1; V: TRBV7-9; CDR3: CASSSAAGAYNEQFF; DNA: TGTGCCAGCAGCTCCGCTGCGGGAGCCTACAATGAGCAGTTCTTC
D: -; size: -; J: TRBJ1-5; V: TRBV12-3/TRBV12-4; CDR3: CASSLQALQHF; DNA: TGTGCCAGCAGTTTGCAGGCCCTCCAGCATTTT
D: -; size: -; J: TRBJ2-1; V: TRBV4-3; CDR3: CASSQARGNYNEQFF; DNA: TGCGCCAGCAGCCAAGCACGGGGGAACTACAATGAGCAGTTCTTC
D: -; size: once; J: TRBJ2-7; V: TRBV5-6; CDR3: CASSEDRRPTYEQYF; DNA: TGTGCCAGCAGCGAGGACAGAAGACCGACTTACGAGCAGTACTTC
D: -; size: -; J: TRBJ1-5; V: TRBV24-1; CDR3: CPNNSNQPQHF; DNA: TGCCCCAACAATAGCAATCAGCCCCAGCATTTT
D: -; size: -; J: TRBJ1-1; V: TRBV5-1; CDR3: CASSLLGWEGVNTEAFF; DNA: TGCGCCAGCAGCTTGTTAGGGTGGGAGGGGGTGAACACTGAAGCTTTCTTT
D: -; size: -; J: TRBJ2-7; V: TRBV5-1; CDR3: CASSLLWQEGEQYF; DNA: TGCGCCAGCAGCTTGTTGTGGCAGGAAGGCGAGCAGTACTTC
D: -; size: once; J: TRBJ1-4; V: TRBV28; CDR3: CAIAGWNEKLFF; DNA: TGTGCCATCGCAGGGTGGAATGAAAAACTGTTTTTT
D: TRBD1; size: -; J: TRBJ1-5; V: TRBV5-1; CDR3: CASSLLGGRNQPQHF; DNA: TGCGCCAGCAGCTTGTTAGGGGGCCGGAATCAGCCCCAGCATTTT
D: TRBD1; size: once; J: TRBJ1-2; V: TRBV28; CDR3: CASLTPGQGVGYTF; DNA: TGTGCCAGCCTAACCCCGGGACAGGGGGTTGGCTACACCTTC
D: -; size: few; J: TRBJ2-1; V: TRBV5-6; CDR3: CASSSPGPNEQFF; DNA: TGTGCCAGCAGCTCACCAGGTCCCAATGAGCAGTTCTTC
D: TRBD1; size: -; J: TRBJ1-5; V: TRBV19; CDR3: CASSGTADQPQHF; DNA: TGTGCCAGTAGTGGGACAGCCGACCAGCCCCAGCATTTT
D: -; size: -; J: TRBJ2-3; V: TRBV4-1; CDR3: CASSQVLRSDTQYF; DNA: TGCGCCAGCAGCCAAGTCCTGCGGTCAGATACGCAGTATTTT
D: -; size: -; J: TRBJ1-4; V: TRBV10-3; CDR3: CAISDRVGEKLFF; DNA: TGTGCCATCAGTGACCGGGTCGGGGAAAAACTGTTTTTT
D: -; size: -; J: TRBJ1-1; V: TRBV3-1/TRBV3-2; CDR3: CASSPGVQRAEAFF; DNA: TGTGCCAGCAGCCCCGGGGTCCAACGCGCTGAAGCTTTCTTT
D: -; size: -; J: TRBJ1-5; V: TRBV21-1; CDR3: CASMPGGRSDQPQHF; DNA: TGTGCCAGCATGCCCGGGGGGAGGTCGGACCAGCCCCAGCATTTT
D: -; size: few; J: TRBJ2-3; V: TRBV7-2; CDR3: CASSLSSGVGTDTQYF; DNA: TGTGCCAGCAGCTTAAGTTCGGGAGTGGGTACAGATACGCAGTATTTT
D: -; size: -; J: TRBJ1-1; V: TRBV7-6; CDR3: CASSNQGYTEAFF; DNA: TGTGCCAGCAGCAATCAGGGTTACACTGAAGCTTTCTTT
D: TRBD1; size: -; J: TRBJ2-2; V: TRBV5-4; CDR3: CASSLLDRAFSGELFF; DNA: TGTGCCAGCAGCTTGTTAGACAGGGCGTTTTCCGGGGAGCTGTTTTTT
D: TRBD2; size: -; J: TRBJ2-1; V: TRBV27; CDR3: CASSFSGLRERWNEQFF; DNA: TGTGCCAGCAGTTTCTCTGGCTTGCGGGAGAGGTGGAATGAGCAGTTCTTC
D: -; size: -; J: TRBJ2-5; V: TRBV7-9; CDR3: CASSLRIGEQETQYF; DNA: TGTGCCAGCAGCTTAAGGATCGGGGAACAAGAGACCCAGTACTTC
D: -; size: -; J: TRBJ1-2; V: TRBV10-3; CDR3: CAIKNSPNYGYTF; DNA: TGTGCCATCAAGAACAGTCCTAACTATGGCTACACCTTC
D: -; size: few; J: TRBJ1-1; V: TRBV7-9; CDR3: CASSLIDREAFF; DNA: TGTGCCAGCAGCTTAATTGACAGAGAAGCTTTCTTT
D: -; size: -; J: TRBJ2-5; V: TRBV25-1; CDR3: CVSSLEETQYF; DNA: TGTGTCAGCAGTTTAGAAGAGACCCAGTACTTC
D: TRBD1; size: -; J: TRBJ1-5; V: TRBV5-1; CDR3: CASSLTGEAHQPQHF; DNA: TGCGCCAGCAGCTTGACAGGGGAAGCCCATCAGCCCCAGCATTTT
D: TRBD1; size: -; J: TRBJ1-2; V: TRBV15; CDR3: CATSRDRGLGYGYTF; DNA: TGTGCCACCAGCAGAGACAGGGGGCTCGGCTATGGCTACACCTTC
D: TRBD2; size: -; J: TRBJ2-7; V: TRBV9; CDR3: CASSVGGGRASEQYF; DNA: TGTGCCAGCAGCGTAGGTGGCGGGAGGGCCTCCGAGCAGTACTTC
D: -; size: -; J: TRBJ2-7; V: TRBV10-3; CDR3: CAISEREFDEQYF; DNA: TGTGCCATCAGTGAGCGGGAATTCGACGAGCAGTACTTC
D: TRBD1; size: -; J: TRBJ2-7; V: TRBV7-2; CDR3: CASSEGAGTGFYEQYF; DNA: TGTGCCAGCAGCGAAGGGGCCGGGACAGGGTTCTACGAGCAGTACTTC
D: -; size: -; J: TRBJ2-5; V: TRBV11-1; CDR3: CASSSGLPPETQYF; DNA: TGTGCCAGCAGCTCGGGACTGCCTCCAGAGACCCAGTACTTC
D: -; size: -; J: TRBJ2-5; V: TRBV7-2; CDR3: CASSVGGGGGETQYF; DNA: TGTGCCAGCAGCGTCGGAGGGGGCGGAGGGGAGACCCAGTACTTC
D: TRBD1; size: few; J: TRBJ1-1; V: TRBV19; CDR3: CASSSVDRVRTEAFF; DNA: TGTGCCAGTAGTTCAGTCGACAGGGTTCGTACTGAAGCTTTCTTT
D: -; size: -; J: TRBJ2-5; V: TRBV27; CDR3: CASSLNAGRGETQYF; DNA: TGTGCCAGCAGTTTGAATGCAGGGCGAGGAGAGACCCAGTACTTC
D: TRBD1; size: few; J: TRBJ1-1; V: TRBV7-3; CDR3: CASSEQGASTEAFF; DNA: TGTGCCAGCTCTGAACAGGGGGCGAGTACTGAAGCTTTCTTT
D: TRBD2; size: -; J: TRBJ2-4; V: TRBV7-9; CDR3: CASSLTSGKDIQYF; DNA: TGTGCCAGCAGCCTGACTAGCGGCAAAGACATTCAGTACTTC
D: TRBD2; size: -; J: TRBJ2-3; V: TRBV4-3; CDR3: CASSRRLAGSTDTQYF; DNA: TGCGCCAGCAGCCGACGACTAGCGGGGAGCACAGATACGCAGTATTTT
D: -; size: -; J: TRBJ2-6; V: TRBV4-3; CDR3: CASSQLRGSGANVLTF; DNA: TGCGCCAGCAGCCAGCTCAGGGGCTCTGGGGCCAACGTCCTGACTTTC
D: -; size: -; J: TRBJ1-2; V: TRBV28; CDR3: CASSLQALGVSYGYTF; DNA: TGTGCCAGCAGTCTACAGGCTCTGGGTGTGTCCTATGGCTACACCTTC
D: TRBD1; size: -; J: TRBJ2-1; V: TRBV30; CDR3: CAWMPGGSNEQFF; DNA: TGTGCCTGGATGCCAGGGGGCTCCAATGAGCAGTTCTTC
D: -; size: -; J: TRBJ2-2; V: TRBV6-5; CDR3: CASSYQSRDTGELFF; DNA: TGTGCCAGCAGTTATCAGTCCAGGGACACCGGGGAGCTGTTTTTT
D: TRBD1; size: -; J: TRBJ2-7; V: TRBV28; CDR3: CASSLPGTGVHEQYF; DNA: TGTGCCAGCAGTTTACCTGGGACAGGGGTCCACGAGCAGTACTTC
D: -; size: -; J: TRBJ2-3; V: TRBV7-8; CDR3: CASTKEVAATDTQYF; DNA: TGTGCCAGCACCAAGGAGGTAGCGGCCACTGATACGCAGTATTTT